This T cell receptor (beta chain) stems from a study of shared clonotypes between healthy human individuals (dated by TCRdb to the early 2020s). Background for the entire study: Three men and two women, aged 18 to 49 years, made up the cohort. Leukapheresis yielded between about 0.85 and 10 billion PBMCs per donor. The study deeply sequenced blood TCR repertoires of five healthy adults to estimate repertoire size and the extent of clonotype sharing between individuals. Different laboratories and diverse techniques were used to prepare libraries and sequence TCR repertoires, to increase sequencing depth and limit assay-specific biases. For each donor, three plates each were used for CD4 naive and CD4 memory, two plates were used for CD8 naive, and one plate was used for CD8 memory.

Using the deep immunoSEQ assay, multiplex PCR amplified TCR CDR3 regions from genomic DNA. Genomic DNA extracted from each cell subset was distributed evenly over all wells of several immunoSEQ 96-well plates, and each plate served as one replicate. For sorted subsets, 200 ng of genomic DNA, equivalent to some 33,000 T cell genomes, went into each replicate PCR. The purified libraries were quantified using a Qubit 3.0 fluorometer, sized with a Bioanalyzer 2100, and then quantified again using the KAPA Library Quantification kit. Every immunoSEQ 96-well plate was sequenced on a separate single-read 150-cycle Illumina NextSeq 550 flow cell. As for the original processing: Because only junctional sequences without quality scores were contained in the immunoSEQ output, filtering matching that applied to full-length reads could not be performed. To assign V/J genes and CDR3, sequences were annotated against IMGT germline references using PyIR, a Python wrapper for IgBLAST v1.9. Reads were filtered out if the reads had weak V/J assignments (E-value above 1e-6), no CDR3, stop codons, out-of-frame junctions, or ambiguous translated residues. V3J clonotypes were defined as sequences sharing the same inferred V gene, J gene, and CDR3 amino acid sequence. Percentage overlap between repertoires was calculated by dividing the number of shared unique clonotypes by the size of the smaller repertoire. Richness of each repertoire was evaluated using RTK rarefaction, the Chao1 estimator, and Recon v2.1 estimates of unobserved clonotypes. Generation probabilities were computed with OLGA for all TCRbeta clonotypes obtained by the gDNA method from a few donors. The immuneACCESS repertoire file appears here via TCRdb, limited to in-frame rearrangements. These files lack a portion of the clones; in checked studies, under half of the deficit traces to unresolved V genes, and the cause of the others is not known. V, J and clone size derive from that table, while D and trimming were established from the DNA sequence. This sample is represented by over 950,000 clones; around three quarters of them were singletons. The top ten clones comprise approximately 0.9% of the sample.

The donors were healthy, HIV-negative adults with no recently reported acute infections or vaccinations. Only Caucasian adults living in Nashville, Tennessee, USA were represented among the donors. Magnetic negative selection was used to enrich CD4+ T cells, after which naive cells were positively selected on CD45RA and the negative fraction became the memory subset. After blood collection by leukapheresis, PBMCs were isolated using Ficoll-Histopaque density gradient centrifugation and then cryopreserved in the vapor phase of liquid nitrogen. Analytical flow cytometry was used to check the purity and quantity of every magnetically sorted T cell population. Each sorted fraction had its genomic DNA isolated and then quantified by UV absorbance on a Nanodrop 2000c. CDR1 and CDR2 are drawn from the germline V gene: SGDLS, YYNGEE. There are 15 amino acids in the CDR3, from cysteine to phenylalanine inclusive. The DNA shown is the 45-base CDR3, in frame from base 1. The germline V end is reduced by 2 bases and the J end by 5 bases; junction bases left unmatched: 4.

Overall study outcomes, separate from this receptor: Estimated clonotype richness was generally larger for naive than for memory subsets. Even with the large sequencing depth, rarefaction of the sorted-subset datasets indicated that sequencing was incomplete. Approximately 5% of naive CD4, 3% to 4% of naive CD8, approximately 2% of memory CD4, and 0.4% of memory CD8 clonotypes were shared across a few donors. Compared with non-shared clonotypes, clonotypes shared by all four sorted-subset donors had higher generation probabilities. Because the study included a small number of donors, the genetic and exposure-history diversity represented was limited. Pairwise subsampling indicated that sequencing depth was expected to affect the degree of clonotype sharing among donors. Sampling was restricted to blood, and TCR repertoires in tissues likely differ from the TCR repertoires found in blood.

For this clone: Its antigen is still unknown. No clone much larger than this one lies a single base away; base qualities are absent.

The rearrangement combines TRBV9 with TRBJ2-1; 10 junctional bases match TRBD2. Input material: memory CD4+ T cells from PBMCs. Per the publication, the cell subset or site label means: CD45RA-negative fraction. The receptor was derived from a man aged 18-30 years in good health. Some clones in this sample may be carry-over from other donors' samples. The CDR3 reads CASSVGLADNNEQFF. DNA sequence: TGTGCCAGCAGCGTCGGACTAGCGGACAACAATGAGCAGTTCTTC.